The sample holds a few counts of the clone carrying this T cell receptor beta chain. The entry originates in a study of blood T cells in healthy people across ages. A sample-barcoded 5' primer and a J-beta primer mix were used in a second PCR of about 7 to 12 cycles. TCRdb used MiXCR to reprocess the 5' RACE reads, holding one entry per CDR3 protein. The repertoire holds roughly 720,000 distinct CDR3 sequences, about 48% seen once, with 40% to 50% in the top ten. From germline, CDR1 is SGHTA and CDR2 FQGNSA. There are 15 residues in the CDR3. Losses at the gene ends were 4 bases for V and 7 bases for J; bases not matched to a gene: 8.

The chain employs TRBV7-2 and TRBJ2-1; 9 nucleotides agree with TRBD2. This TCR derives from a man older than 75 in good health. The material sequenced was blood. Here the CDR3 DNA reads TGTGCCAGCAGCTCCACAGCGGGAGGTAAAAATGAGCAGTTCTTC. Translating it yields CASSSTAGGKNEQFF. Complete variable domain (other parts from reference TRBV7-2 and TRBJ2-1): GAGVSQSPSNKVTEKGKDVELRCDPISGHTALYWYRQSLGQGLEFLIYFQGNSAPDKSGLPSDRFSAERTGGSVSTLTIQRTQQEDSAVYLCASSSTAGGKNEQFFGPGTRLTVL.